Detailed here is one TCR beta chain. Its antigen is unidentified. The sample comes from a study of CXCR3-negative and CXCR3-positive naive CD8 T cells. Study results and limitations: Hydrophobicity of TRB CDR3s was greater in CXCR3-positive naive cells than in CXCR3-negative naive cells. Naive cells that were CXCR3-negative or CXCR3-positive used TRBV-TRBJ genes alike, while memory cells diverged.

Through 5' RACE with UMI labels, the TRB cDNA libraries were prepared. Using the 5' RACE reads, TCRdb records one entry per CDR3 protein without DNA. This sample's table reports over 80,000 distinct CDR3 sequences. This CDR3 comprises 15 residues. Each CD8+ T cell subset was sorted in triplicate, around 300,000 cells each. The authors gated naive CD8+ T cells as CD45RO-CCR7+CD27+CD95-. The chain couples TRBV12-3 or TRBV12-4 to TRBJ2-1; the D call from TCRdb, TRBD1, cannot be confirmed without DNA. The material sequenced was naive CXCR3- CD8+ T cells from blood. Subset reported: CD45RO-CCR7+CD27+CD95- naive CD8+ T cells lacking CXCR3 (TNR3-). The sequence came from a human donor in good health. Some clones in this sample may be carry-over from other donors' samples. The CDR3 region is CASSFPGQGENEQFF.